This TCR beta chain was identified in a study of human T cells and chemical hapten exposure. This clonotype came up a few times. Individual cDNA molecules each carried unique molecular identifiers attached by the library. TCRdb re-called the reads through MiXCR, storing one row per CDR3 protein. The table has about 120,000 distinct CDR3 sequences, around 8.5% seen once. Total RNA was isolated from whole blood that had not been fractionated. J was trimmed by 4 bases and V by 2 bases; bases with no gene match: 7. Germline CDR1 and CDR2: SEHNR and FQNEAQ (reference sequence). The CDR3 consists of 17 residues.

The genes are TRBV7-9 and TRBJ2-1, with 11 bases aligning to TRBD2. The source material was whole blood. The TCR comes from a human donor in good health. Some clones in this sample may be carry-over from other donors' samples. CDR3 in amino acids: CASSLSPLAGGYNEQFF. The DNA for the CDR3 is TGTGCCAGCAGCTTATCCCCTCTAGCGGGAGGTTACAATGAGCAGTTCTTC.